This T cell receptor beta chain was captured by sequencing in a study of Ad26.COV2.S vaccination and SARS-CoV-2 variants. Treatment described: some 20 received Ad26.COV2.S at low or high dose, single or two shots; several received placebo; per-sample allocation not given. Day 63 following the first vaccine or placebo injection was when the samples were taken. Profiled with immunoSEQ multiplex PCR; TCRdb holds only in-frame clones, not every one. The table shows some 480,000 clones, with about 83% occurring only once. The source is a person between 18 and 59 years old who received the Ad26.COV2.S COVID-19 vaccine or a placebo. The specimen comprised peripheral blood, sampled in a trial of Ad26.COV2.S vaccine versus placebo.

CDR3 DNA sequence: TGTGCCAGCAGCCAGCCGAGACTAGCGGGAGGGGCGACAGATACGCAGTATTTT. Translating gives CASSQPRLAGGATDTQYF. The chain uses TRBV3-1 (or the pseudogene TRBV3-2) and TRBJ2-3, with 14 bases fitting TRBD2. V gave up 3 bases and J gave up 3 bases; unmatched junction bases: 8. The CDR3 is 18 amino acids. Germline V gene lookup returns CDR1 LGHDT and CDR2 YNNKEL (reference sequence).